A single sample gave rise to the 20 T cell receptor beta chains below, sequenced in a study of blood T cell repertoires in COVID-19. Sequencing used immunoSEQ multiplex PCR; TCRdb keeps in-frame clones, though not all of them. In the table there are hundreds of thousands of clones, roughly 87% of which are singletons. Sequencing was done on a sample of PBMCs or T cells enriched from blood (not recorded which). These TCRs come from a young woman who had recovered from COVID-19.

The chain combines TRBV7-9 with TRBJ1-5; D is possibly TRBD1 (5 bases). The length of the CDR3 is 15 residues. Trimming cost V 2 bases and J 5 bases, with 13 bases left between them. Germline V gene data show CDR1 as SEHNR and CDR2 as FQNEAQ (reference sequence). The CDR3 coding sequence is TGTGCCAGCAGCTTACGGGGGGGAGAGCATCAGCCCCAGCATTTT. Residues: CASSLRGGEHQPQHF.

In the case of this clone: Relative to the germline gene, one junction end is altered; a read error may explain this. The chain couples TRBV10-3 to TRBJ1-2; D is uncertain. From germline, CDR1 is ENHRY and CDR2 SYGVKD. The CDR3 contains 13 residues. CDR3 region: CATSQRVSYGYTF. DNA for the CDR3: TGTGCCACCAGTCAGCGGGTGTCCTATGGCTACACCTTC.

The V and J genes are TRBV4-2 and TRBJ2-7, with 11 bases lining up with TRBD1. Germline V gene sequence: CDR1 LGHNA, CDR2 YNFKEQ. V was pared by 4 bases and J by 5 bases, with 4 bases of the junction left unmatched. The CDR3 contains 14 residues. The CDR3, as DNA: TGTGCCAGCAGCCTTAGGACAGGGGGCCACGAGCAGTACTTC. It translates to CASSLRTGGHEQYF.

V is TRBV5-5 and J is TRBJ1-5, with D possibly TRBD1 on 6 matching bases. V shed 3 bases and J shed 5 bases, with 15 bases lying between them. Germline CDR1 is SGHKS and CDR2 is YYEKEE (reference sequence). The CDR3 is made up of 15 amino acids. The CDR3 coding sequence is TGTGCCAGCAGCTGGGGAGGGGGATTAGATCAGCCCCAGCATTTT. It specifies CASSWGGGLDQPQHF. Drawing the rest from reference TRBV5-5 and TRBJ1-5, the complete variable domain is DAGVTQSPTHLIKTRGQQVTLRCSPISGHKSVSWYQQVLGQGPQFIFQYYEKEERGRGNFPDRFSARQFPNYSSELNVNALLLGDSALYLCASSWGGGLDQPQHFGDGTRLSIL.

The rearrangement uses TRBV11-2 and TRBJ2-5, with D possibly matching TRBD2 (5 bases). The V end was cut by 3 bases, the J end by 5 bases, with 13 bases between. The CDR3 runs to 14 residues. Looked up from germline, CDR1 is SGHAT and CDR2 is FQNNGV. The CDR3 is CASSFAGGGETQYF. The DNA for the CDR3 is TGTGCCAGCAGCTTTGCAGGAGGTGGGGAGACCCAGTACTTC.

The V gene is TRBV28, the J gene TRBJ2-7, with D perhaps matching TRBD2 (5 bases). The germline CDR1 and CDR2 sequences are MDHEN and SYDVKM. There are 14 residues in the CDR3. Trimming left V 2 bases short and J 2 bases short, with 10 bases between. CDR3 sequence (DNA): TGTGCCAGCAGTTTAGCGCCAGCGGCCTACGAGCAGTACTTC. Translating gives CASSLAPAAYEQYF.

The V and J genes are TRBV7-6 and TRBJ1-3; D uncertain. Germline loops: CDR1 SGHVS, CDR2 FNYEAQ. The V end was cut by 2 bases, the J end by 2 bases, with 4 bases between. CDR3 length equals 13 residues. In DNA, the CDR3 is TGTGCCAGCAGCTTATTCGCTGGAAACACCATATATTTT. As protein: CASSLFAGNTIYF.

The DNA of the CDR3 is TGTGCCAGCTCACCCGGGACAGGGGACTATGGCTACACCTTC. Translation gives CASSPGTGDYGYTF. The chain carries TRBV18 and TRBJ1-2, with 10 bases lining up with TRBD1. V lost 3 bases and J lost 3; bases outside the gene matches: 1. Per germline, CDR1 KGHSH and CDR2 LQKENI. The CDR3 runs 14 residues.

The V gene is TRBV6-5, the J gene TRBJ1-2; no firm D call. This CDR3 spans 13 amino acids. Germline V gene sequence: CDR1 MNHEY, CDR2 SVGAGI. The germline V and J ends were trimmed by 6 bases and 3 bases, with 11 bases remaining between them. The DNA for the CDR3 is TGTGCCAGCAGGGGGAGGTGGGACTATGGCTACACCTTC. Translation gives CASRGRWDYGYTF.

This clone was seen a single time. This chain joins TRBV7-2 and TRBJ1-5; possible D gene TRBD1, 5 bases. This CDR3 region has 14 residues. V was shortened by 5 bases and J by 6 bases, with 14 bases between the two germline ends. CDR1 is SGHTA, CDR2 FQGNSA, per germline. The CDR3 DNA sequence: TGTGCCAGCAGCGCGACAGCCTCCTTTCAGCCCCAGCATTTT. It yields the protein CASSATASFQPQHF.

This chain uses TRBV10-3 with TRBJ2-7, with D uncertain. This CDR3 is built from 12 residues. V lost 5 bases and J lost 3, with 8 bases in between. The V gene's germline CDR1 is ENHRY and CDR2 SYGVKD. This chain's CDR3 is CAISTEFYEQYF. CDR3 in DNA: TGTGCCATCAGTACAGAATTCTACGAGCAGTACTTC.

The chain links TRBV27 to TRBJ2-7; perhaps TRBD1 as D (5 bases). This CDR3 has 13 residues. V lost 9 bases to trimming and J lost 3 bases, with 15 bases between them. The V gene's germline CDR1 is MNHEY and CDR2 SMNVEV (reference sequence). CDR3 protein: CASSSGNGYEQYF. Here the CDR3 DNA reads TGTGCCAGTTCCTCAGGGAACGGCTACGAGCAGTACTTC.

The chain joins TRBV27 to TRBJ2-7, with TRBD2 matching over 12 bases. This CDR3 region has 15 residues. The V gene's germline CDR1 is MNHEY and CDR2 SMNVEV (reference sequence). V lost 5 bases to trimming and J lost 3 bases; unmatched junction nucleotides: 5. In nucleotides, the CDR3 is TGTGCCAGCAGTCCCACTAGCGGGGGGTTCTACGAGCAGTACTTC. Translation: CASSPTSGGFYEQYF.

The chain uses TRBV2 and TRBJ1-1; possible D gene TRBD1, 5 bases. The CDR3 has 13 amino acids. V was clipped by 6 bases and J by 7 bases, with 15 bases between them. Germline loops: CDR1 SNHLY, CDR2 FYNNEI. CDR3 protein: CASSALGTLEAFF. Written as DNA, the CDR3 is TGTGCCAGCAGCGCATTGGGGACTCTTGAAGCTTTCTTT.

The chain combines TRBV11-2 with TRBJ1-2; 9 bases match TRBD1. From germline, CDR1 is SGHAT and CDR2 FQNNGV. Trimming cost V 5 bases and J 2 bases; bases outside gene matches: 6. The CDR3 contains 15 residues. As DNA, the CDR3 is TGTGCCAGCAGCCTAAGGACAGGGGTAAACTATGGCTACACCTTC. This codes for CASSLRTGVNYGYTF.

The CDR3 DNA is TGTGCCAGCAGGAGACAGGGGGAATCACCCCTCCACTTT. Amino acids: CASRRQGESPLHF. This sequence joins TRBV6-5 and TRBJ1-6, with 9 bases matching TRBD1. Germline lookup yields CDR1 MNHEY and CDR2 SVGAGI. The CDR3 sequence is 13 residues long. After removal of 6 bases from V and 10 bases from J, the junction contained 4 bases not matched to a gene.

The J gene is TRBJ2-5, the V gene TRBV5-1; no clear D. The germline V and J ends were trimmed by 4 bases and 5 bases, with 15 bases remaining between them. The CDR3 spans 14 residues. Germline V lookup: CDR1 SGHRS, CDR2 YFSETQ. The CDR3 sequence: CASSLFPSEETQYF. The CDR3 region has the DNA TGCGCCAGCAGCCTGTTCCCCAGCGAGGAGACCCAGTACTTC. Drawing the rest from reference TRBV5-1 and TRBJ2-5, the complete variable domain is KAGVTQTPRYLIKTRGQQVTLSCSPISGHRSVSWYQQTPGQGLQFLFEYFSETQRNKGNFPGRFSGRQFSNSRSEMNVSTLELGDSALYLCASSLFPSEETQYFGPGTRLLVL.

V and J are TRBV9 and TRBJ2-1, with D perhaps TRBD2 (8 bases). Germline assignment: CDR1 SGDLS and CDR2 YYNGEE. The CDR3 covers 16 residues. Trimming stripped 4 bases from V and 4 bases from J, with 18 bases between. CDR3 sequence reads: CASSPPGGTVYNEQFF. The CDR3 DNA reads TGTGCCAGCAGCCCCCCGGGGGGGACAGTTTACAATGAGCAGTTCTTC.

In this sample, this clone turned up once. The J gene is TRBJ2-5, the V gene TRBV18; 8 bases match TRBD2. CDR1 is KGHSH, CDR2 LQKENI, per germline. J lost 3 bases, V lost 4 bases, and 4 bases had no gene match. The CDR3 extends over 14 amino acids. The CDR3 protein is CASSHLAGKETQYF. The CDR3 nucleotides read TGTGCCAGCTCACACTTAGCGGGAAAAGAGACCCAGTACTTC.

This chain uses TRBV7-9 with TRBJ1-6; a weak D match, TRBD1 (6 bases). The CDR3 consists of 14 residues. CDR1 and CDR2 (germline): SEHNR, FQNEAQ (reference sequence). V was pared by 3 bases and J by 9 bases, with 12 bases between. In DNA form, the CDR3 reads TGTGCCAGCAGCTTGGGACACCCCGGTTCACCCCTCCACTTT. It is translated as CASSLGHPGSPLHF.